This entry features one TCR beta chain sequence. Antigen specificity is unknown. These data belong to a study of OX40 agonist ivuxolimab in advanced cancers. The study, taken as a whole, reports: Averaging showed that CD8+ T cells had more expanded clones than CD4+ did.

The CDR3 length is 12 residues. In germline, CDR1 is LNHDA, CDR2 SQIVND (reference sequence). V was trimmed by 10 bases and J by 2 bases, leaving 12 bases between them. Here immunoSEQ multiplex PCR was the method, and the copy in TCRdb shows in-frame clones only, minus some. The table records about 45,000 clones, 89% of them present only once. The sequence derives from an adult with an advanced solid tumor such as melanoma, head and neck, liver or kidney cancer. The sequencing here drew on CD4+ or CD8+ T cells sorted from blood, taken in a trial of the OX40 agonist ivuxolimab. The gene calls are TRBV19 and TRBJ2-7; D possibly matches TRBD1 or TRBD2 (5 bases each). In DNA, the CDR3 is TGTGCCACCCGGGACCGAACCTACGAGCAGTACTTC. It translates to CATRDRTYEQYF.